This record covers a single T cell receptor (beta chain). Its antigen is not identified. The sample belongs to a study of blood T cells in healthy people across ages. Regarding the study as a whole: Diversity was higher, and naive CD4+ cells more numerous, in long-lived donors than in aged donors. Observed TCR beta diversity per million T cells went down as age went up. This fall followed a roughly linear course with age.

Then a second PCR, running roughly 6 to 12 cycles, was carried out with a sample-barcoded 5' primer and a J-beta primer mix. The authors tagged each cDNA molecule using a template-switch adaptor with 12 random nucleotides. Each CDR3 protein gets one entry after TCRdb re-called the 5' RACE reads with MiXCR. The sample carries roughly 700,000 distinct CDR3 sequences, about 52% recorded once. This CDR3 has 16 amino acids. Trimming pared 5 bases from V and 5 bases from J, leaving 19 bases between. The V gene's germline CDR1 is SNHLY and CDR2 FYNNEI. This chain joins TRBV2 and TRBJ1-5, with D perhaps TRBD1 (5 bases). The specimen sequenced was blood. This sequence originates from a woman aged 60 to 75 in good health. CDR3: CASSLFSGAGDQPQHF. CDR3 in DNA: TGTGCCAGCAGTCTTTTTTCCGGGGCCGGCGATCAGCCCCAGCATTTT.